This T cell receptor beta chain was identified in a study of shared clonotypes between healthy human individuals. General observations from the study: As a rule, naive subsets had a larger estimated richness than memory subsets.

Donors were Caucasian adults residing in Nashville, Tennessee, USA. Comment on this clone: Its antigen is still unknown.

Sequencing used immunoSEQ multiplex PCR; TCRdb keeps in-frame clones, though not all of them. The sample shows about 2.4 million clones, around 94% of them seen only once. CDR3 length equals 16 residues. Germline V lookup: CDR1 MNHEY, CDR2 SVGAGI. V was cut by 2 bases and J by 6 bases, with 17 bases left in between. The material sequenced was naive CD4+ T cells sorted from blood. Documented subset: CD45RA+ positively selected. This chain uses TRBV6-5 with TRBJ2-1, with a weak D call TRBD1 (5 bases). The TCR originated in a young man in good health. CDR3 DNA: TGTGCCAGCAGTTACCTCAGGACATCTATTCCCAATGAGCAGTTCTTC. Residues: CASSYLRTSIPNEQFF.